This T cell receptor beta chain was identified in a study of T cells expressing NK-cell markers. In the study overall: Among the eight sequenced donors, seven tested HCMV-seropositive and one tested seronegative.

Scientists made TCR beta cDNA using 5'RACE template switching with UMIs. TCRdb reanalyzed the 5' RACE reads and collapses them to one entry per CDR3 protein, without DNA. The ten top clones account for 7.3%, within a sample of about 450,000 distinct CDR3 sequences. As regards this clonotype: Its specificity is not known.

General study findings and limits: The study did not resolve the HCMV specificity of expanded NKG2C+ T cell clones. A range of 1.0-7.0% of CD8+ T cells consisted of dominant NKG2C+ clonotypes in several donors.

Germline values: CDR1 KGHSH, CDR2 LQKENI. This CDR3 has 16 residues. The sequenced sample consisted of blood T cells: a sorted CD56 or NKG2C T cell subset, CD4+ or CD8+ T cells, or bulk PBMC T cells (not recorded which). This sequence joins TRBV18 and TRBJ1-2; the D call from TCRdb, TRBD1, cannot be confirmed without DNA. This TCR came from a woman aged 18 to 75 in good health. The CDR3 spells CASSPPDRAGRDGYTF.